These T cell receptor beta chains were read from a single sample in a study of T cell repertoires in aging, cancer and after chemotherapy. MiXCR was run by TCRdb on the multiplex PCR reads, yielding one entry per CDR3 protein. In the table there are 10,000 to 13,000 distinct CDR3 sequences, roughly 32% of which are singletons. Sequenced: blood. The receptors stem from a human donor in good health. The CDR3 runs from the conserved cysteine through the conserved F or W. The D gene is left open where the match is weak. Expanded clones are given a class, and other clones once, few, many or no size at all.

d_gene: NA
j_gene: TRBJ2-5
v_gene: TRBV20-1
abundance: NA
len: 13
CDR3nt: TGCAGTGTTAGGGGGGAGGGCCAAGAGACCCAGTACTTC
CDR3aa: CSVRGEGQETQYF

d_gene: TRBD2
j_gene: TRBJ2-3
v_gene: TRBV4-3
abundance: NA
len: 16
CDR3nt: TGCGCCAGCAGCCAACTAGCGGGGGGGACGACAGATACGCAGTATTTT
CDR3aa: CASSQLAGGTTDTQYF

d_gene: NA
j_gene: TRBJ1-3
v_gene: TRBV28
abundance: NA
len: 17
CDR3nt: TGTGCCAGCAGTCCGGGGGCCGGATGGAGCTCTGGAAACACCATATATTTT
CDR3aa: CASSPGAGWSSGNTIYF

d_gene: NA
j_gene: TRBJ2-7
v_gene: TRBV6-1
abundance: few
len: 11
CDR3nt: TGTGCCAGCAGTACCCCGACAGAGCAGTACTTC
CDR3aa: CASSTPTEQYF

d_gene: TRBD1
j_gene: TRBJ1-2
v_gene: TRBV19
abundance: medium-sized
len: 14
CDR3nt: TGTGCCAGTAGTCCGATGACAGGGGTAACAGGCTACACCTTC
CDR3aa: CASSPMTGVTGYTF

d_gene: NA
j_gene: TRBJ2-1
v_gene: TRBV27
abundance: NA
len: 14
CDR3nt: TGTGCCAGCAGTTTGGACGGACCTTACAATGAGCAGTTCTTC
CDR3aa: CASSLDGPYNEQFF

d_gene: TRBD2
j_gene: TRBJ2-1
v_gene: TRBV20-1
abundance: NA
len: 16
CDR3nt: TGCAGTGCTAGAGGGACTAGCCTAGGGGTTGGGAATGAGCAGTTCTTC
CDR3aa: CSARGTSLGVGNEQFF

d_gene: NA
j_gene: TRBJ1-2
v_gene: TRBV6-5
abundance: NA
len: 12
CDR3nt: TGTGTCAGCATAAACGGACCCTATGGCTACACCTTC
CDR3aa: CVSINGPYGYTF

d_gene: TRBD1
j_gene: TRBJ2-7
v_gene: TRBV4-3
abundance: NA
len: 15
CDR3nt: TGCGCCAGCAGCCAAGATATAGGCAGGGGGTACGAGCAGTACTTC
CDR3aa: CASSQDIGRGYEQYF

d_gene: TRBD1
j_gene: TRBJ1-1
v_gene: TRBV19
abundance: few
len: 17
CDR3nt: TGTGCCAGTAGCCCCGGAAGGAGGGGGCGAAGGAACACTGAAGCTTTCTTT
CDR3aa: CASSPGRRGRRNTEAFF

d_gene: TRBD1
j_gene: TRBJ2-7
v_gene: TRBV5-1
abundance: few
len: 15
CDR3nt: TGCGCCAGCAGCCCCTGGGACAGACCGACCTACGAGCAGTACTTC
CDR3aa: CASSPWDRPTYEQYF

d_gene: NA
j_gene: TRBJ2-3
v_gene: TRBV10-3
abundance: NA
len: 14
CDR3nt: TGTGCCATCAGTGAGTCGGTGTACACAGATACGCAGTATTTT
CDR3aa: CAISESVYTDTQYF

d_gene: NA
j_gene: TRBJ2-3
v_gene: TRBV5-6
abundance: NA
len: 18
CDR3nt: TGCGCCAGCAGCTTTGGATGGGACGCGACCGCTAGCACAGATACGCAGTATTTT
CDR3aa: CASSFGWDATASTDTQYF

d_gene: NA
j_gene: TRBJ1-2
v_gene: TRBV10-3
abundance: NA
len: 14
CDR3nt: TGTGCCATCAGTGAGTCGGAAGGGACCTATGGCTACACCTTC
CDR3aa: CAISESEGTYGYTF

d_gene: TRBD1
j_gene: TRBJ1-1
v_gene: TRBV6-5
abundance: NA
len: 13
CDR3nt: TGTGCCAGCAGCGACAGGGTTAACACTGAAGCTTTCTTT
CDR3aa: CASSDRVNTEAFF

d_gene: TRBD2
j_gene: TRBJ2-7
v_gene: TRBV7-2
abundance: NA
len: 14
CDR3nt: TGTGCCAGCAGCTATCGACTAGCGGGAGAGAAGCAGTACTTC
CDR3aa: CASSYRLAGEKQYF

d_gene: NA
j_gene: TRBJ1-4
v_gene: TRBV7-9
abundance: NA
len: 12
CDR3nt: TGTGCCAGCAGCTTAGGGTACCGGGACGCACATTTT
CDR3aa: CASSLGYRDAHF

d_gene: TRBD2
j_gene: TRBJ2-1
v_gene: TRBV6-5
abundance: medium-sized
len: 14
CDR3nt: TGTGCCAGCAGGCACACTAGCGGTTCCAATGAGCAGTTCTTC
CDR3aa: CASRHTSGSNEQFF

d_gene: NA
j_gene: TRBJ2-7
v_gene: TRBV5-6
abundance: NA
len: 14
CDR3nt: TGTGCCAGCAGCTTATCGGGACCTCTATACGAGAAGTACTTC
CDR3aa: CASSLSGPLYEKYF

d_gene: NA
j_gene: TRBJ2-5
v_gene: TRBV5-6
abundance: few
len: 13
CDR3nt: TGTGCCAGCAGCTTGGCGTCCACAGAGACCCAGTACTTC
CDR3aa: CASSLASTETQYF

d_gene: NA
j_gene: TRBJ1-5
v_gene: TRBV19
abundance: NA
len: 14
CDR3nt: TGTGCCAGTACTCGAGGGGTCTTTCGACAGCCCCAGCATTTT
CDR3aa: CASTRGVFRQPQHF

d_gene: TRBD2
j_gene: TRBJ2-1
v_gene: TRBV6-1
abundance: NA
len: 16
CDR3nt: TGTGCCACCGAGGGACTAGCGGGAGCTTCCTACAATGAGCAGTTCTTC
CDR3aa: CATEGLAGASYNEQFF

d_gene: NA
j_gene: TRBJ1-2
v_gene: TRBV12-3/TRBV12-4
abundance: NA
len: 15
CDR3nt: TGTGCCAGCAGTTTAGAATCCAGGATGAACTATGGCTACACCTTC
CDR3aa: CASSLESRMNYGYTF

d_gene: TRBD2
j_gene: TRBJ2-7
v_gene: TRBV20-1
abundance: few
len: 13
CDR3nt: TGCAGTGCTCGCACCCCTAGCGGAGTCGACCAGTACTTC
CDR3aa: CSARTPSGVDQYF

d_gene: NA
j_gene: TRBJ1-1
v_gene: TRBV19
abundance: few
len: 13
CDR3nt: TGTGCCAGTAAGGGGCTACCGGACACTGAAGCTTTCTTT
CDR3aa: CASKGLPDTEAFF

d_gene: TRBD2
j_gene: TRBJ2-2
v_gene: TRBV11-3
abundance: medium-sized
len: 15
CDR3nt: TGTGCCAGCAGCCGGGGGGGAGGGGCCGGCGGGGAGCTGTTTTTT
CDR3aa: CASSRGGGAGGELFF

d_gene: NA
j_gene: TRBJ1-1
v_gene: TRBV10-3
abundance: NA
len: 13
CDR3nt: TGTGCCATCAGCGCTACAGGGAACACTGAAGCTTTCTTT
CDR3aa: CAISATGNTEAFF

d_gene: NA
j_gene: TRBJ1-2
v_gene: TRBV14
abundance: NA
len: 15
CDR3nt: TGTGCCAGCAGCCAGGAGCTTGCTACTAACTATGGCTACACCTTC
CDR3aa: CASSQELATNYGYTF

d_gene: NA
j_gene: TRBJ2-3
v_gene: TRBV12-3/TRBV12-4
abundance: NA
len: 14
CDR3nt: TGTGCCAGCACCCGTCCGGGGAGGTTGGATACGCAGTATTTT
CDR3aa: CASTRPGRLDTQYF

d_gene: NA
j_gene: TRBJ2-3
v_gene: TRBV27
abundance: NA
len: 15
CDR3nt: TGTGCCAGCAGCTCCGCCCTAGGTAGCGCAGATACGCAGTATTTT
CDR3aa: CASSSALGSADTQYF

d_gene: TRBD2
j_gene: TRBJ2-3
v_gene: TRBV5-1
abundance: NA
len: 18
CDR3nt: TGCGCCAGCAGCTCCCACCCACTAGCGGGAGGGCCTGGGAATACGCAGTATTTT
CDR3aa: CASSSHPLAGGPGNTQYF

d_gene: NA
j_gene: TRBJ1-5
v_gene: TRBV12-3/TRBV12-4
abundance: NA
len: 17
CDR3nt: TGTGCCAGCAGTTTAGGCACAGGGACCCCGGGCGGATGGCCCCAGCATTTT
CDR3aa: CASSLGTGTPGGWPQHF

d_gene: NA
j_gene: TRBJ2-2
v_gene: TRBV10-3
abundance: NA
len: 15
CDR3nt: TGTGCCATCAGTGGTGGAGGCAGGGGCACCGGGGAGCTGTTTTTT
CDR3aa: CAISGGGRGTGELFF

d_gene: TRBD1
j_gene: TRBJ1-2
v_gene: TRBV27
abundance: NA
len: 16
CDR3nt: TGTGCCAGCAGTCCATCGACAGGGAGAACTAACTATGGCTACACCTTC
CDR3aa: CASSPSTGRTNYGYTF

d_gene: NA
j_gene: TRBJ2-1
v_gene: TRBV15
abundance: few
len: 15
CDR3nt: TGTGCCACCAGCAGGAGGTCCCATTTGGGGGATGAGCAGTTCTTC
CDR3aa: CATSRRSHLGDEQFF

d_gene: NA
j_gene: TRBJ1-5
v_gene: TRBV30
abundance: few
len: 13
CDR3nt: TGTGCCTGGAGTGTACAGGGCCATCAGCCCCAGCATTTT
CDR3aa: CAWSVQGHQPQHF

d_gene: NA
j_gene: TRBJ2-2
v_gene: TRBV6-1
abundance: medium-sized
len: 15
CDR3nt: TGTGCCAGCACCCAGGGAGGATTCCTCACCGGGGAGCTGTTTTTT
CDR3aa: CASTQGGFLTGELFF

d_gene: NA
j_gene: TRBJ1-1
v_gene: TRBV6-1
abundance: few
len: 12
CDR3nt: TGTGCCAGCCAGGACCGGTACACTGAAGCTTTCTTT
CDR3aa: CASQDRYTEAFF

d_gene: NA
j_gene: TRBJ1-5
v_gene: TRBV19
abundance: few
len: 15
CDR3nt: TGTGCCAGTACCTTAGTGGGGTTTGACAATCAGCCCCAGCATTTT
CDR3aa: CASTLVGFDNQPQHF

d_gene: NA
j_gene: TRBJ1-2
v_gene: TRBV27
abundance: few
len: 13
CDR3nt: TGTGCCAGCAGTTTACAGGGAAGAGGTGGCTACACCTTC
CDR3aa: CASSLQGRGGYTF

d_gene: NA
j_gene: TRBJ1-2
v_gene: TRBV6-1
abundance: NA
len: 13
CDR3nt: TGTGCCATCAGTGAGAAGGGGGAAAGCGGCTACACCTTC
CDR3aa: CAISEKGESGYTF

d_gene: NA
j_gene: TRBJ1-1
v_gene: TRBV27
abundance: NA
len: 13
CDR3nt: TGTGCCAGCCGACCTACTGAGAACACTGAAGCTTTCTTT
CDR3aa: CASRPTENTEAFF

d_gene: NA
j_gene: TRBJ2-1
v_gene: TRBV5-1
abundance: NA
len: 14
CDR3nt: TGCCCCAGCAGCTTGGCCCCACCGGGGGATGAGCAGTTCTTC
CDR3aa: CPSSLAPPGDEQFF

d_gene: NA
j_gene: TRBJ1-5
v_gene: TRBV18
abundance: NA
len: 14
CDR3nt: TGTGCCAGCTCACCAGGCAGGGCACGGCAGCCCCAGCATTTT
CDR3aa: CASSPGRARQPQHF

d_gene: NA
j_gene: TRBJ2-3
v_gene: TRBV6-5
abundance: medium-sized
len: 12
CDR3nt: TGTGCCAGCGAGGGGGACACGGATACGCAGTATTTT
CDR3aa: CASEGDTDTQYF

d_gene: NA
j_gene: TRBJ1-5
v_gene: TRBV30
abundance: medium-sized
len: 14
CDR3nt: TGTGCCTGGAGTGTAGCGGGGGGTAATCAGCCCCAGCATTTT
CDR3aa: CAWSVAGGNQPQHF

d_gene: NA
j_gene: TRBJ1-5
v_gene: TRBV5-1
abundance: once
len: 14
CDR3nt: TGCGCCAGCAGCTTGGTTGGGGGGGATCAGCCCCAGCATTTT
CDR3aa: CASSLVGGDQPQHF

d_gene: TRBD1
j_gene: TRBJ2-2
v_gene: TRBV28
abundance: NA
len: 15
CDR3nt: TGTGCCAGCAGTGCGGCAGGGGGTTCGGGCGGGGAGCTGTTTTTT
CDR3aa: CASSAAGGSGGELFF

d_gene: NA
j_gene: TRBJ1-5
v_gene: TRBV20-1
abundance: NA
len: 14
CDR3nt: TGCAGTGCTAGCGCAGGGTCCGGCAATCAGCCCCAGCATTTT
CDR3aa: CSASAGSGNQPQHF

d_gene: NA
j_gene: TRBJ1-4
v_gene: TRBV28
abundance: NA
len: 12
CDR3nt: TGTGCCAGTCGGGTTCCGAATGAAAAACTGTTTTTT
CDR3aa: CASRVPNEKLFF

d_gene: NA
j_gene: TRBJ2-7
v_gene: TRBV29-1
abundance: medium-sized
len: 14
CDR3nt: TGCAGCGTTCTGGCAGGGGCCATAGGCGACGAGCAGTACTTC
CDR3aa: CSVLAGAIGDEQYF

d_gene: NA
j_gene: TRBJ2-2
v_gene: TRBV4-2
abundance: NA
len: 13
CDR3nt: TGTGCCAGCAGCCAACAGGACACCGGGGAGCTGTTTTTT
CDR3aa: CASSQQDTGELFF

d_gene: NA
j_gene: TRBJ1-5
v_gene: TRBV12-3/TRBV12-4
abundance: few
len: 12
CDR3nt: TGTGCCAGCAGTTTAGGTCCCTCGCCCCAGCATTTT
CDR3aa: CASSLGPSPQHF

d_gene: TRBD2
j_gene: TRBJ2-1
v_gene: TRBV5-6
abundance: once
len: 16
CDR3nt: TGTGCCAGCAGCTTGCTGCGGACTAGAGGGAGGAATGAGCAGTTCTTC
CDR3aa: CASSLLRTRGRNEQFF

d_gene: NA
j_gene: TRBJ1-5
v_gene: TRBV6-1
abundance: few
len: 14
CDR3nt: TGTGCCAGCACCCCCCACGCGTTGGGTCAGCCCCAGCATTTT
CDR3aa: CASTPHALGQPQHF

d_gene: TRBD1
j_gene: TRBJ1-5
v_gene: TRBV6-5
abundance: few
len: 15
CDR3nt: TGTGCCAGCAGACCACAGGGGGCGCGGAATCAGCCCCAGCATTTT
CDR3aa: CASRPQGARNQPQHF

d_gene: NA
j_gene: TRBJ1-2
v_gene: TRBV6-5
abundance: few
len: 14
CDR3nt: TGTGCCAGCCGTATTAGCGGGGGCGGCTATGGCTACACCTTC
CDR3aa: CASRISGGGYGYTF

d_gene: TRBD1
j_gene: TRBJ1-2
v_gene: TRBV30
abundance: few
len: 14
CDR3nt: TGTGCCTGGAGTGGAACACAGGGGGGATATGGCTACACCTTC
CDR3aa: CAWSGTQGGYGYTF

d_gene: NA
j_gene: TRBJ1-1
v_gene: TRBV12-3/TRBV12-4
abundance: few
len: 13
CDR3nt: TGTGCCAGCAGCCTTAGGACAGACAATGAAGCTTTCTTT
CDR3aa: CASSLRTDNEAFF

d_gene: TRBD2
j_gene: TRBJ2-3
v_gene: TRBV19
abundance: NA
len: 16
CDR3nt: TGTGCCAGTAGTATGGGTACGGGACTAGCGACAGATACGCAGTATTTT
CDR3aa: CASSMGTGLATDTQYF